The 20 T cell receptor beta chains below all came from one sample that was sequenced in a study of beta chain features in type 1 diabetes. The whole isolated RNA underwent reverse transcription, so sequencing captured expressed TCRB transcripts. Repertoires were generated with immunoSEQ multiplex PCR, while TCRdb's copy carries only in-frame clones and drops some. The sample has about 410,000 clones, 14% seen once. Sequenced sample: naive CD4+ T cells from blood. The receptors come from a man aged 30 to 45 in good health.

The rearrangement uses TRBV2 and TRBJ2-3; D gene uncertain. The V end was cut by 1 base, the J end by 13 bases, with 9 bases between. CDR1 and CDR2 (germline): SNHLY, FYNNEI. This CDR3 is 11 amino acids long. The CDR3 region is CASSEGALEYF. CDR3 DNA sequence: TGTGCCAGCAGTGAAGGAGCCTTGGAGTATTTT.

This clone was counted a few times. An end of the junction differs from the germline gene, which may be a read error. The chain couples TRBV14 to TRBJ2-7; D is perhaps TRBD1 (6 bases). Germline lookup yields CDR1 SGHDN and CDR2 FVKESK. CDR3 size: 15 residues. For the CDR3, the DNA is TGTGCCAGCAGCAAAGACAGGATCAGCTCCTACGAGCAGTACTTC. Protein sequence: CASSKDRISSYEQYF.

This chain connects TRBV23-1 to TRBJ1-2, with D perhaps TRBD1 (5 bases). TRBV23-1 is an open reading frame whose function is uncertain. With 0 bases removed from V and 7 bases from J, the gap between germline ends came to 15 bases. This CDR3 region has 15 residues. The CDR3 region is CASSQSCCPQGGYTF. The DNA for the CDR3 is TGCGCCAGCAGTCAATCGTGTTGTCCCCAGGGTGGCTACACCTTC.

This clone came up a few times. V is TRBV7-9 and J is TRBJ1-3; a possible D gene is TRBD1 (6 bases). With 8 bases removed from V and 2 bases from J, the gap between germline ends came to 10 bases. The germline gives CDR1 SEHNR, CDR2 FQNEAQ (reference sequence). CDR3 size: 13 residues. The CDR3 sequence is CASVSGAGNTIYF. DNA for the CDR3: TGTGCCAGCGTTTCAGGGGCTGGAAACACCATATATTTT.

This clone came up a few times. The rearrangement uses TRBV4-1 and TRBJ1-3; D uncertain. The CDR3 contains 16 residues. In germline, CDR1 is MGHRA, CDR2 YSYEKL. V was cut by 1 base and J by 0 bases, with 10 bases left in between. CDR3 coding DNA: TGCGCCAGCAGCCAAGGCAGAGGCTACTCTGGAAACACCATATATTTT. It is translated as CASSQGRGYSGNTIYF.

DNA of the CDR3: TGTGCCAGCAGCTTATTGGGGACAGGGGCTGAAAAACTGTTTTTT. Its translation is CASSLLGTGAEKLFF. This chain uses TRBV7-2 with TRBJ1-4; TRBD1 aligns across 10 bases. The length of the CDR3 is 15 residues. Germline lookup yields CDR1 SGHTA and CDR2 FQGNSA. The trim removed 2 bases at V and 7 bases at J, leaving 4 bases unmatched.

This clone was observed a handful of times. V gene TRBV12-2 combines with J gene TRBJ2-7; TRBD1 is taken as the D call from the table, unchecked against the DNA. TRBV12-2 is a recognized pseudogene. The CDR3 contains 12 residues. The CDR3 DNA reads TGTGCAAGTCGCTTAGCGGTAAGAACGCAGTACGTC. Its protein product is CASRLAVRTQYV.

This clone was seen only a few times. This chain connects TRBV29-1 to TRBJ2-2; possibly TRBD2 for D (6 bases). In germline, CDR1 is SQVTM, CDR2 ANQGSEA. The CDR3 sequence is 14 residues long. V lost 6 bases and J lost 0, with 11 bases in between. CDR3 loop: CSVIPGANTGELFF. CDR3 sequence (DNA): TGCAGCGTCATCCCGGGAGCGAACACCGGGGAGCTGTTTTTT.

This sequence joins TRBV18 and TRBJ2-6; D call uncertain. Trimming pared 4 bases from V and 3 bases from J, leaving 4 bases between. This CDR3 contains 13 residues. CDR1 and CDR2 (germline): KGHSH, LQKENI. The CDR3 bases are TGTGCCAGCTCACGGGTTGGGGCCAACGTCCTGACTTTC. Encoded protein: CASSRVGANVLTF.

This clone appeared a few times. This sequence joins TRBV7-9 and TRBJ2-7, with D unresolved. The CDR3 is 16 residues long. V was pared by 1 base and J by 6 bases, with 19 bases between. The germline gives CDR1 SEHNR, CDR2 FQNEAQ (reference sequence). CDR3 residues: CASSLGPLVRLSEQYF. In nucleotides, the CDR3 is TGTGCCAGCAGCTTAGGGCCGCTAGTAAGGCTTTCCGAGCAGTACTTC.

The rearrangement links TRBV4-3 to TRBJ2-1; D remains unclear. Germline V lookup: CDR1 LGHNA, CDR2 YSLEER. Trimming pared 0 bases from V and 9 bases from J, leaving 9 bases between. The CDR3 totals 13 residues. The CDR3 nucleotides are TGCGCCAGCAGCCAAGAAGTGGCGTCTGAGCAGTTCTTC. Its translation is CASSQEVASEQFF.

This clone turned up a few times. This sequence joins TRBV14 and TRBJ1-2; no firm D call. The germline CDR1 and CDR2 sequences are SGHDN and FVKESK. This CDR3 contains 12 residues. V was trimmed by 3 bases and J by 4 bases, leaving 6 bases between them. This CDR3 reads CASSQELYGYTF. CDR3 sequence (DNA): TGTGCCAGCAGCCAGGAACTCTATGGCTACACCTTC. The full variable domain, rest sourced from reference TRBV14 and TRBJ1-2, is EAGVTQFPSHSVIEKGQTVTLRCDPISGHDNLYWYRRVMGKEIKFLLHFVKESKQDESGMPNNRFLAERTGGTYSTLKVQPAELEDSGVYFCASSQELYGYTFGSGTRLTVV.

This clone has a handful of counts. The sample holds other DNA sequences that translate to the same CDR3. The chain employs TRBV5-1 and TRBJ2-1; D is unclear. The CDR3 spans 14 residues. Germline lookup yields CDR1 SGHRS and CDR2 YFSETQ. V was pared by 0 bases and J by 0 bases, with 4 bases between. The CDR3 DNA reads TGCGCCAGCAGCTTGGATAGCTCCTACAATGAGCAGTTCTTC. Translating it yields CASSLDSSYNEQFF.

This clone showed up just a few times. As DNA, the CDR3 is TGCGCCAGCAGCTCTGAACAGGGGGGCTTGGATGGCTACACCTTC. Translated: CASSSEQGGLDGYTF. The V gene is TRBV5-1, the J gene TRBJ1-2; TRBD1 matches at 8 bases. With V trimmed by 3 bases and J by 6 bases, 10 bases remained unmatched. The CDR3 is 15 residues long. Germline CDR1 reads SGHRS; CDR2 reads YFSETQ.

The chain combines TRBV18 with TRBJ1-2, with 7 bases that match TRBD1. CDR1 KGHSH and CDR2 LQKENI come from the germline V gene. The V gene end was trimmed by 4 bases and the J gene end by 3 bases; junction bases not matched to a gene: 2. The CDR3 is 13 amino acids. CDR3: CASSLGTDYGYTF. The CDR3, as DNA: TGTGCCAGCTCACTTGGGACAGACTATGGCTACACCTTC.

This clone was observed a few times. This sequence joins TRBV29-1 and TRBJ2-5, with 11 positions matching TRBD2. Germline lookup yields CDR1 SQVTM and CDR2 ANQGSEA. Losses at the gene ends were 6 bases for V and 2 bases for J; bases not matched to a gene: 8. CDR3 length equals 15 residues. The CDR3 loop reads CSVRASGGTQETQYF. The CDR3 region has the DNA TGCAGCGTCCGAGCTAGCGGGGGGACACAAGAGACCCAGTACTTC.

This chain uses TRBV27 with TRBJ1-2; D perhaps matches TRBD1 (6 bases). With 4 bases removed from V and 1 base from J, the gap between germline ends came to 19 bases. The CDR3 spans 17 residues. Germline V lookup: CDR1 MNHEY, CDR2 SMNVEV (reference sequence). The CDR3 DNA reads TGTGCCAGCAGTTCACGCGGACAGAGAGCACATAACTATGGCTACACCTTC. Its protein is CASSSRGQRAHNYGYTF.

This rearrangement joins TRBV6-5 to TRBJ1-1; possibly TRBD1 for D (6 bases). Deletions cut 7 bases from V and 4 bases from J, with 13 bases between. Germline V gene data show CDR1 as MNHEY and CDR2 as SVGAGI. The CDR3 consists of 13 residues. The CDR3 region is CASTNRAATEAFF. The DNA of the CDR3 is TGTGCCAGCACCAACAGGGCGGCCACTGAAGCTTTCTTT.

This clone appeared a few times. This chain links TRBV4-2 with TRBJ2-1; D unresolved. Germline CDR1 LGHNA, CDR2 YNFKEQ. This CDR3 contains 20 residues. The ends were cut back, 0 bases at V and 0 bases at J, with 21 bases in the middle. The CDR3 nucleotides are TGTGCCAGCAGCCAAGATCGCGCAGGCGACCTACTAAGCTCCTACAATGAGCAGTTCTTC. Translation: CASSQDRAGDLLSSYNEQFF.

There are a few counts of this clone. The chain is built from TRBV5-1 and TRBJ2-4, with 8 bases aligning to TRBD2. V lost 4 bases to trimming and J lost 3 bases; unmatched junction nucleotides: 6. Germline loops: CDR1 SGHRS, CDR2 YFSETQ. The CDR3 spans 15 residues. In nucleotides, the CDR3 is TGCGCCAGCAGCGATCCCGGGACTAGCAAAAACATTCAGTACTTC. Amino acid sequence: CASSDPGTSKNIQYF.